The present T cell receptor (beta chain) was sequenced within a study of blood T cell repertoires in COVID-19. Across the whole study: Spain, Italy and the United States supplied samples that represented acute and convalescent COVID-19. From T cells, B-cell-depleted T cells, or PBMCs came the material, which was cDNA or gDNA.

This clone came up once. Original handling: Reference gene primer amplification yielded estimated nucleated cell counts. Only in-frame clones appear in the TCRdb table, and some are missing; sequencing was by immunoSEQ multiplex PCR. The V and J calls and clone size are taken from that table; D and trimming were inferred from the DNA. Seen here are around 160,000 clones, more than 75% observed once, and the top ten hold over 10%. Input material: peripheral blood. The TCR originated in a man in his 60s with active or convalescent COVID-19.

CDR3 loop: CASSHGSEISPLHF. CDR3 nucleotides: TGCGCCAGCAGCCATGGGAGTGAGATTTCACCCCTCCACTTT. The chain carries TRBV5-1 and TRBJ1-6; D ambiguous. V was cut by 4 bases and J by 9 bases, with 14 bases left in between. CDR1 is SGHRS, CDR2 YFSETQ, per germline. This CDR3 contains 14 residues.